The 19 T cell receptor beta chains given below trace back to one sample, sequenced in a study of cytomegalovirus exposure and HLA in healthy donors. The PCR was carried out with 60 Vbeta primers and 13 Jbeta primers. TCRdb's copy holds only in-frame clones and misses some; the assay was immunoSEQ multiplex PCR. This sample has about 93,000 clones, with approximately 64% found just once. Material: PBMCs. Source of these receptors: a boy aged 5-17 years in good health and CMV-seropositive.

This rearrangement joins TRBV5-4 to TRBJ2-3, with 14 bases lining up with TRBD2. The CDR3 is made up of 17 amino acids. Germline-derived CDR1 and CDR2 are SGHNT and YYREEE (reference sequence). Trimming removed 3 bases from V and 5 bases from J; junction bases left unmatched: 8. In DNA, the CDR3 is TGTGCCAGCAGCTCGCCGGGACTAGCGGGAGCAATAGATACGCAGTATTTT. Its translation: CASSSPGLAGAIDTQYF.

This clone was detected only once. The chain is built from TRBV6-5 and TRBJ2-7; 9 positions match TRBD1. J lost 6 bases, V lost 6 bases, and 9 bases had no gene match. The CDR3 length is 14 residues. Germline V CDR1 and CDR2: MNHEY, SVGAGI. This CDR3 is CASRIGQGLGEQYF. The CDR3 DNA reads as TGTGCCAGCAGAATAGGACAGGGGTTGGGCGAGCAGTACTTC.

The J gene is TRBJ1-5, the V gene TRBV19; D is perhaps TRBD1 (5 bases). The CDR3 length is 15 residues. The V gene lost 6 bases and the J gene lost 2 bases, with 14 bases spanning the gap. Germline V lookup: CDR1 LNHDA, CDR2 SQIVND (reference sequence). As DNA, the CDR3 is TGTGCCAGTAGCCTTAAGGGGTCAGGCAATCAGCCCCAGCATTTT. This codes for CASSLKGSGNQPQHF.

The chain employs TRBV4-1 and TRBJ2-7; D gene uncertain. Per the germline V gene, CDR1 is MGHRA and CDR2 is YSYEKL. V shed 4 bases and J shed 2 bases, with 12 bases lying between them. This CDR3 comprises 14 residues. The CDR3 nucleotides read TGCGCCAGCAGCCGCGAAGCCGGTACCTACGAGCAGTACTTC. It encodes CASSREAGTYEQYF.

The chain uses TRBV30 and TRBJ2-7, with a tentative D call TRBD2 (6 bases). The CDR3 is 13 amino acids. The V gene lost 2 bases and the J gene lost 4 bases, with 12 bases spanning the gap. Germline CDR1 is GTSNPN and CDR2 is SVGIG (reference sequence). CDR3: CAWSQTGGYEQYF. CDR3 sequence (DNA): TGTGCCTGGAGTCAAACAGGAGGGTACGAGCAGTACTTC.

The J gene is TRBJ1-5, the V gene TRBV7-8, with a tentative D call TRBD1 (6 bases). CDR1 SGHVS and CDR2 FQNEAQ come from the germline V gene. The CDR3 has 14 amino acids. V lost 5 bases and J 7 bases, leaving 15 bases between the germline ends. The CDR3: CASSLGAPVQPQHF. As DNA, the CDR3 is TGTGCCAGCAGCCTGGGGGCGCCGGTCCAGCCCCAGCATTTT.

CDR3 nucleotide sequence: TGTGCCAGCAGATCCAATCGGTTTCGAGTGGGAGGCACTGAAGCTTTCTTT. This encodes CASRSNRFRVGGTEAFF. V usage is TRBV27 and J usage is TRBJ1-1; D is undetermined. From germline, CDR1 is MNHEY and CDR2 SMNVEV (reference sequence). V lost 6 bases and J 4 bases, leaving 24 bases between the germline ends. The CDR3 consists of 17 residues.

This chain links TRBV4-1 with TRBJ2-7; TRBD1 matches 8 bases. This CDR3 spans 15 amino acids. Per germline, CDR1 MGHRA and CDR2 YSYEKL. The junction had 8 bases not matched to a gene; V was cut back by 3 bases and J by 4 bases. Here the CDR3 DNA reads TGCGCCAGCAGCCACGGCCGGGACAGGATTTACGAGCAGTACTTC. Its translation: CASSHGRDRIYEQYF.

The count of this clone is one. CDR3 sequence (DNA): TGTGCCACCAGCAGAGATCCCACTGGCTACAATGAGCAGTTCTTC. This codes for CATSRDPTGYNEQFF. This chain uses TRBV15 with TRBJ2-1; D gene ambiguous. There are 15 residues in the CDR3. Germline V lookup: CDR1 LNHNV, CDR2 YYDKDF (reference sequence). The V end was cut by 0 bases, the J end by 3 bases, with 9 bases between.

The chain has TRBV5-4 and TRBJ1-1; no clear D gene. This CDR3 has 15 amino acids. Per germline, CDR1 SGHNT and CDR2 YYREEE (reference sequence). The V gene lost 0 bases and the J gene lost 4 bases, with 13 bases spanning the gap. The CDR3 protein is CASSLGPDPGTEAFF. The DNA for the CDR3 is TGTGCCAGCAGCTTGGGTCCCGATCCCGGCACTGAAGCTTTCTTT.

J is TRBJ2-7 and V is TRBV7-9; D not resolved. The germline V gene encodes CDR1 SEHNR and CDR2 FQNEAQ (reference sequence). Trimming shortened V by 5 bases and J by 0 bases, and 14 bases separated the two germline ends. CDR3 length: 15 amino acids. CDR3 residues: CASSPSGSSSYEQYF. The CDR3 nucleotides read TGTGCCAGCAGCCCGTCCGGGTCCAGCTCCTACGAGCAGTACTTC.

This clone showed up just a few times. This rearrangement joins TRBV29-1 to TRBJ2-1; TRBD2 is a possible D gene (5 bases). The length of the CDR3 is 11 residues. In germline, CDR1 is SQVTM, CDR2 ANQGSEA. Trimming cost V 5 bases and J 9 bases, with 11 bases left between them. The CDR3 DNA reads TGCAGCGTTCGTCCGGGATTTGAGCAGTTCTTC. This encodes CSVRPGFEQFF.

The chain is built from TRBV9 and TRBJ1-5, with a tentative D call TRBD1 (5 bases). V was shortened by 4 bases and J by 4 bases, with 9 bases between the two germline ends. CDR1 is SGDLS, CDR2 YYNGEE, per germline. The CDR3 runs 13 residues. CDR3 in amino acids: CASSYDSNQPQHF. The DNA for the CDR3 is TGTGCCAGCAGCTACGACAGTAATCAGCCCCAGCATTTT.

The table lists this clone with a few counts. V gene TRBV11-2 combines with J gene TRBJ2-5; 7 positions match TRBD2. Per the germline V gene, CDR1 is SGHAT and CDR2 is FQNNGV. J was trimmed by 7 bases and V by 5 bases; bases with no gene match: 1. CDR3 length equals 11 residues. CDR3 protein: CASSGGGTQYF. The CDR3 DNA reads TGTGCCAGCAGCGGGGGGGGGACCCAGTACTTC.

This clone was found a few times. The rearrangement links TRBV2 to TRBJ2-1; TRBD2 might be the D (6 bases). Germline V gene lookup returns CDR1 SNHLY and CDR2 FYNNEI. The CDR3 contains 16 residues. Trimming stripped 7 bases from V and 0 bases from J, with 16 bases between. CDR3 coding DNA: TGTGCCAGCACCATCCACCGGGACTCCTCCTACAATGAGCAGTTCTTC. Its translation is CASTIHRDSSYNEQFF. The entire variable domain, with the rest obtained from reference TRBV2 and TRBJ2-1, is as follows: EPEVTQTPSHQVTQMGQEVILRCVPISNHLYFYWYRQILGQKVEFLVSFYNNEISEKSEIFDDQFSVERPDGSNFTLKIRSTKLEDSAMYFCASTIHRDSSYNEQFFGPGTRLTVL.

This clone was counted between two and nine times. The gene calls are TRBV12-1 and TRBJ2-7; TRBD2, as called in the table, went unchecked against the DNA. TRBV12-1 is a pseudogene locus. The CDR3 covers 13 residues. The CDR3 is CASSLRAAYEQYF. CDR3 nucleotides: TGTGCCAGCAGCCTGAGGGCCGCCTACGAGCAGTACTTC.

This clone was found a few times. The chain is built from TRBV7-2 and TRBJ2-5, with D perhaps TRBD1 (5 bases). The V gene's germline CDR1 is SGHTA and CDR2 FQGNSA. This CDR3 contains 13 residues. Trimming took 4 bases from V and 4 from J, leaving 10 bases between them. The CDR3 DNA follows: TGTGCCAGCAGCTCAGGGCCCGGAGAGACCCAGTACTTC. Encoded protein: CASSSGPGETQYF.

The rearrangement uses TRBV6-1 and TRBJ1-5, with D possibly being TRBD1 (6 bases). Germline V gene sequence: CDR1 MNHNS, CDR2 SASEGT. This CDR3 region has 15 residues. V was shortened by 6 bases and J by 0 bases, with 12 bases between the two germline ends. This CDR3 reads CASRGQSYSNQPQHF. Written as DNA, the CDR3 is TGTGCCAGCAGAGGACAGTCTTATAGCAATCAGCCCCAGCATTTT.

This clone has only a few counts. This chain links TRBV19 with TRBJ1-1, with D possibly TRBD1 on 5 matching bases. The V gene's germline CDR1 is LNHDA and CDR2 SQIVND (reference sequence). CDR3 size: 13 residues. V dropped 8 bases and J dropped 7 bases, with 17 bases sitting between them. The CDR3 DNA sequence: TGTGCCAGTTTTCCCCCCGTGGGGGGTGAAGCTTTCTTT. Amino acid sequence: CASFPPVGGEAFF.